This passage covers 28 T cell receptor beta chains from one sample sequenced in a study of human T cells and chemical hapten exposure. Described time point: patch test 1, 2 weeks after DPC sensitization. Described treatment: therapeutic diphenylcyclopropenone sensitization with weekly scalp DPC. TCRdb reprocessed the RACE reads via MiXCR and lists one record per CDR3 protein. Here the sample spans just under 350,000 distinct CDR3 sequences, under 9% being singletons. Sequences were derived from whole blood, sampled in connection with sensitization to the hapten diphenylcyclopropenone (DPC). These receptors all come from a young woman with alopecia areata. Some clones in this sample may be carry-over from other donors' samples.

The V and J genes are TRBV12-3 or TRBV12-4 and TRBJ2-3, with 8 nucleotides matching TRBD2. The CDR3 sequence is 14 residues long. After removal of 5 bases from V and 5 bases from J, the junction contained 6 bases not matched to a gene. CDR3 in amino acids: CASSPGGAQDTQYF. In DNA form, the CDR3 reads TGTGCCAGCAGTCCGGGGGGGGCGCAAGATACGCAGTATTTT.

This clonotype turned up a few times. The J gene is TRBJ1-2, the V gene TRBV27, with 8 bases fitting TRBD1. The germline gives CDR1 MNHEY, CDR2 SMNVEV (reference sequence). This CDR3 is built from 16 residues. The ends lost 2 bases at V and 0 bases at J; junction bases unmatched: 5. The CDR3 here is CASSLMGQASNYGYTF. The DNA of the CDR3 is TGTGCCAGCAGTTTAATGGGACAGGCTTCTAACTATGGCTACACCTTC.

The CDR3 sequence: CASSQLHSGHYEQYF. The CDR3 DNA reads TGCGCCAGCAGCCAACTCCACTCGGGACACTACGAGCAGTACTTC. The rearrangement links TRBV4-3 to TRBJ2-7, with a weak D call TRBD1 (6 bases). The CDR3 is 15 residues long. CDR1 is LGHNA and CDR2 is YSLEER in the germline V gene. V lost 2 bases and J lost 3, with 14 bases in between.

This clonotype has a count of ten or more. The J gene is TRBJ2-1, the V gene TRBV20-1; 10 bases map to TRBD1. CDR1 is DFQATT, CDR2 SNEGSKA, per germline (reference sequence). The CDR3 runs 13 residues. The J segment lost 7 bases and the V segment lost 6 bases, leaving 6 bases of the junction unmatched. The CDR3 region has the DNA TGCAGTGCCCCGGGACAGGGGTTGAATGAGCAGTTCTTC. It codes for CSAPGQGLNEQFF.

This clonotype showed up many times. CDR3 nucleotide sequence: TGCGCCAGCAGCCGGGACAGTGGTGAGCAGTTCTTC. Protein product: CASSRDSGEQFF. The chain has TRBV5-1 and TRBJ2-1; 7 bases fit TRBD1. Germline values: CDR1 SGHRS, CDR2 YFSETQ. The junction had 4 bases not matched to a gene; V was cut back by 4 bases and J by 9 bases. The CDR3 has 12 residues.

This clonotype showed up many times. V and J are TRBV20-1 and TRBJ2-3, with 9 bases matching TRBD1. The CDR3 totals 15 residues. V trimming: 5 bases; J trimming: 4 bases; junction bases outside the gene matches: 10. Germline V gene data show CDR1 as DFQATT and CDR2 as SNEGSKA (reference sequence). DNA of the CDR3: TGCAGTGCTGCCTCGGGACAGGGTTTATCAGATACGCAGTATTTT. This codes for CSAASGQGLSDTQYF.

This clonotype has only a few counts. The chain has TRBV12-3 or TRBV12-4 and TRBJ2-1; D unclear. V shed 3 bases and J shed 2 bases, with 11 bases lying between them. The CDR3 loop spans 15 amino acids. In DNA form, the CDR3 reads TGTGCCAGCAGTTTGAGGCGGACCCCCTACAATGAGCAGTTCTTC. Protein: CASSLRRTPYNEQFF.

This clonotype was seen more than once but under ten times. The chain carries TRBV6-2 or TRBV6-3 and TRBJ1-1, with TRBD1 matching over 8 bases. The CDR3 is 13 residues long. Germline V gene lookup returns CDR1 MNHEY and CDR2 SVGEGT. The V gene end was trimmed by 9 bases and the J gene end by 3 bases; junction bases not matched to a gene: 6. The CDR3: CASNQGAYTEAFF. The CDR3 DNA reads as TGTGCCAGTAATCAGGGGGCTTACACTGAAGCTTTCTTT.

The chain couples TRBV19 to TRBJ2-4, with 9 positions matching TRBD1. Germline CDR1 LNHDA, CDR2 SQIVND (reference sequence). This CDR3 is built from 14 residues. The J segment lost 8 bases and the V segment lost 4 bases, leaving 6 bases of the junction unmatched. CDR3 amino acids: CASSTPGQGDIQYF. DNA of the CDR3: TGTGCCAGTAGTACACCGGGACAGGGAGACATTCAGTACTTC. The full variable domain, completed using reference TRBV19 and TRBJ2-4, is DGGITQSPKYLFRKEGQNVTLSCEQNLNHDAMYWYRQDPGQGLRLIYYSQIVNDFQKGDIAEGYSVSREKKESFPLTVTSAQKNPTAFYLCASSTPGQGDIQYFGAGTRLSVL.

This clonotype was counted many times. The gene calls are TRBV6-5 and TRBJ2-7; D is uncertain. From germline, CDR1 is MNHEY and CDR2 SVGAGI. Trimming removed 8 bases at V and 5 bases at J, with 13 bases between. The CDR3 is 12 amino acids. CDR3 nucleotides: TGTGCCAGCCGAAGGCGCCGTGACGAGCAGTACTTC. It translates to CASRRRRDEQYF.

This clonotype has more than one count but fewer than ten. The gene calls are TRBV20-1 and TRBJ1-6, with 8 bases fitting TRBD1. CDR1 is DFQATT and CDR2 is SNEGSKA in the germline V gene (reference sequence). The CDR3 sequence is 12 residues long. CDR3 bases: TGCAGCGTCCCAGGGGGCAGTTCACCCCTCCACTTT. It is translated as CSVPGGSSPLHF.

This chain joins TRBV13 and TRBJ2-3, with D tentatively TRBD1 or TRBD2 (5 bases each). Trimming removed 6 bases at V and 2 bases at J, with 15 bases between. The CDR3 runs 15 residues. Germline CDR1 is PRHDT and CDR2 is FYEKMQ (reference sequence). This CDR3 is CASRWGTGPTDTQYF. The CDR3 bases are TGTGCCAGCAGATGGGGGACCGGTCCCACAGATACGCAGTATTTT.

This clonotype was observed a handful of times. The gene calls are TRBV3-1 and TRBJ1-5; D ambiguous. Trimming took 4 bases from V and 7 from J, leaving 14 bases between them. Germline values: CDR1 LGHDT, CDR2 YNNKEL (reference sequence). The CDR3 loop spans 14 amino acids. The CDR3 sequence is CASSLTTANQPQHF. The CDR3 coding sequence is TGTGCCAGCAGCCTAACGACCGCGAACCAGCCCCAGCATTTT.

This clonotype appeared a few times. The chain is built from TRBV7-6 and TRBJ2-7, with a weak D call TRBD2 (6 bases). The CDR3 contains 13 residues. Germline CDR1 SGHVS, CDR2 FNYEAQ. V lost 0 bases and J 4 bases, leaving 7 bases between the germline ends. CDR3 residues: CASSLAEGYEQYF. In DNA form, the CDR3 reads TGTGCCAGCAGCTTAGCGGAGGGTTACGAGCAGTACTTC.

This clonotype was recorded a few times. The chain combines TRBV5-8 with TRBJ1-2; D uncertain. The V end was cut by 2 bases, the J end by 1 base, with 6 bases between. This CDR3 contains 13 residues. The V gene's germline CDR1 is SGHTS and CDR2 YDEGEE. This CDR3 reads CASSFSRNYGYTF. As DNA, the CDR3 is TGTGCCAGCAGCTTCTCACGTAACTATGGCTACACCTTC. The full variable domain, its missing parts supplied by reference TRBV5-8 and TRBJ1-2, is EAGVTQSPTHLIKTRGQQATLRCSPISGHTSVYWYQQALGLGLQFLLWYDEGEERNRGNFPPRFSGRQFPNYSSELNVNALELEDSALYLCASSFSRNYGYTFGSGTRLTVV.

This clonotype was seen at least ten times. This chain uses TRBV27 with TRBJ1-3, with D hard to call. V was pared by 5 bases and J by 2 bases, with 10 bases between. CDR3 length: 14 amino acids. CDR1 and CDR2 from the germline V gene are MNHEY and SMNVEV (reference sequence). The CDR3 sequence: CASSLLGAGNTIYF. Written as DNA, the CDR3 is TGTGCCAGCAGTCTCCTAGGCGCTGGAAACACCATATATTTT.

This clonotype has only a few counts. The chain's CDR3 is CASSWDLGLAPGNIQYF. DNA of the CDR3: TGTGCCAGCAGTTGGGACTTAGGCCTAGCGCCGGGGAACATTCAGTACTTC. This rearrangement joins TRBV12-3 or TRBV12-4 to TRBJ2-4; D may be TRBD2 (6 bases). Trimming took off 4 bases at V and 7 bases at J, with 23 bases between the two ends. This CDR3 spans 17 amino acids.

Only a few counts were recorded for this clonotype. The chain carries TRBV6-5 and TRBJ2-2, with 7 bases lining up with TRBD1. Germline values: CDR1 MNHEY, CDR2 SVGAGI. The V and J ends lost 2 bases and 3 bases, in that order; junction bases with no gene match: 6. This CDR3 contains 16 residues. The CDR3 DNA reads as TGTGCCAGCAGTTACCCCGACAGGGTCGACACCGGGGAGCTGTTTTTT. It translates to CASSYPDRVDTGELFF.

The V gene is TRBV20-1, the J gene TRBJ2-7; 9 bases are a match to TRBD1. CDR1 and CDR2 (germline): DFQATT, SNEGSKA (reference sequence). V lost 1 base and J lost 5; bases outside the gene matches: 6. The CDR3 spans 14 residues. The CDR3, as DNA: TGCAGTGCTAGAGGACAGGGGGAGGTCCACGAGCAGTACTTC. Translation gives CSARGQGEVHEQYF.

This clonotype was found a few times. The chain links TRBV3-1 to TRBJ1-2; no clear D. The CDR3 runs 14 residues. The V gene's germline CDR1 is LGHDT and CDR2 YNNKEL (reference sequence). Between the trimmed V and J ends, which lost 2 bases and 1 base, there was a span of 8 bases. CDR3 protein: CASSQSSRNYGYTF. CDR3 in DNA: TGTGCCAGCAGCCAATCCAGCCGTAACTATGGCTACACCTTC.

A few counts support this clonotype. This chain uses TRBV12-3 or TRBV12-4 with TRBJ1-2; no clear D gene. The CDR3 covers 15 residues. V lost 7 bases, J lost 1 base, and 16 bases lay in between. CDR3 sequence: CASISYTDLNYGYTF. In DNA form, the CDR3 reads TGTGCCAGCATATCTTACACGGATCTTAACTATGGCTACACCTTC.

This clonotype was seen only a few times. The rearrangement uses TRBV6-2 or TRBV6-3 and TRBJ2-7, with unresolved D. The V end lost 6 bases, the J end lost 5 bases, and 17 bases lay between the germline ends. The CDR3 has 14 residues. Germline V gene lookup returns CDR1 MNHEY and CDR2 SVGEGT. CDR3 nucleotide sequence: TGTGCCAGCAGACGTATGGCGGTTCAGGACGAGCAGTACTTC. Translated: CASRRMAVQDEQYF.

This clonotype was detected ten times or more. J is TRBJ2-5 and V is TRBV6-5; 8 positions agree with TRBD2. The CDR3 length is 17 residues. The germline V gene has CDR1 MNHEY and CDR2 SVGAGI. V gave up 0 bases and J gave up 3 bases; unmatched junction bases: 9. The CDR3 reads CASSYSGGSGVKETQYF. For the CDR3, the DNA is TGTGCCAGCAGTTACTCCGGGGGTAGCGGGGTCAAAGAGACCCAGTACTTC.

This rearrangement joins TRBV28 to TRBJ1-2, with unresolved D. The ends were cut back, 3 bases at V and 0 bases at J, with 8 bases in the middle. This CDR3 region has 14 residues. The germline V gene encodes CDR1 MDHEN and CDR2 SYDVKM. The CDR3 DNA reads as TGTGCCAGCAGTTTGGGAGGCCCTAACTATGGCTACACCTTC. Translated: CASSLGGPNYGYTF.

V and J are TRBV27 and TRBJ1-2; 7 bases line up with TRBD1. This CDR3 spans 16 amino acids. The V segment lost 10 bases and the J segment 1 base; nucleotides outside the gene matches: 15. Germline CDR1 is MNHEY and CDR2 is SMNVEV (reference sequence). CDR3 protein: CATKPGQNTFNYGYTF. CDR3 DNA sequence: TGTGCCACAAAACCGGGACAGAATACCTTTAACTATGGCTACACCTTC.

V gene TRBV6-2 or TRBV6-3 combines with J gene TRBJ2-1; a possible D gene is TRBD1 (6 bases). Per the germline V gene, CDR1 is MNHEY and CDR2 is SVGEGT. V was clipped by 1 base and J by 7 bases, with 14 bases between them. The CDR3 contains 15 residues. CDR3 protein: CASSYYTGQLNEQFF. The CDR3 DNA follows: TGTGCCAGCAGTTACTATACCGGACAGTTGAATGAGCAGTTCTTC.

As DNA, the CDR3 is TGTGCCAGCAGTTTGACAGGGGTCCCCACCGGGGAGCTGTTTTTT. Translation: CASSLTGVPTGELFF. V is TRBV12-3 or TRBV12-4 and J is TRBJ2-2, with 8 bases that match TRBD1. The CDR3 has 15 amino acids. V lost 3 bases to trimming and J lost 4 bases; unmatched junction nucleotides: 4.

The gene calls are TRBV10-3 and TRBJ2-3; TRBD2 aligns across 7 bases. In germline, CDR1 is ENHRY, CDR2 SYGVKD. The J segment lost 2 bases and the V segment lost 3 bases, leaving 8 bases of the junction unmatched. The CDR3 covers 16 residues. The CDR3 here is CAISDTPAGTTDTQYF. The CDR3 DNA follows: TGTGCCATCAGTGATACTCCAGCGGGGACCACAGATACGCAGTATTTT.